This T cell receptor beta chain came from a study of spatial heterogeneity in lung cancer. The wider study: Available follow-up PBMC samples, collected a median of around 23 months post-resection, were sequenced. The study observed each unique TCR and UMI combination more than ten times on average in raw reads.

Documented time point: blood at routine non-recurrence follow-up after resection. Study-wide findings and caveats: Follow-up blood showed ubiquitous expanded tumor TCRs less than blood at resection did.

Each molecule of TCR cDNA was tagged with one unique molecular identifier. TCRdb re-called the 5' RACE reads through MiXCR, storing one row per CDR3 protein. The sample records approximately 12,000 distinct CDR3 sequences, around a tenth being singletons. Note on this clonotype: Its target is not known. Just one base apart from a much larger clone, this may be a read error.

This sequence originates from a female donor with early-stage non-small cell lung cancer. The sample in question was PBMCs, obtained at follow-up.

As DNA, the CDR3 is TGTGTCAGCAGTAGCGGCCGGGGACTAGCGGATTACAATGAGCAGTTCTTC. This encodes CVSSSGRGLADYNEQFF. J is TRBJ2-1 and V is TRBV6-6; 11 nucleotides match TRBD2. The CDR3 runs 17 residues. Germline loops: CDR1 MNHNY, CDR2 SVGAGI (reference sequence).